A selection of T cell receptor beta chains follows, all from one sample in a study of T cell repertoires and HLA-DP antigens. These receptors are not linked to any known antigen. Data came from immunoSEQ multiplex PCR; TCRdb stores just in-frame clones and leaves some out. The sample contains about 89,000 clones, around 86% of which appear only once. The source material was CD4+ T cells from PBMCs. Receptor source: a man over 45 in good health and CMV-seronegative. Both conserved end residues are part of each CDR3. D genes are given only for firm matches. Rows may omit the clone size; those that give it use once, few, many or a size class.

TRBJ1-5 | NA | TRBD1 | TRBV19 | TGTGCCAGTAGTACGAGCGGGACAGGGAACAATCAGCCCCAGCATTTT | CASSTSGTGNNQPQHF
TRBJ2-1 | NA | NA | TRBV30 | TGTGCCTGGGAAACAGGAGGAAGTAGGAATGAGCAGTTCTTC | CAWETGGSRNEQFF
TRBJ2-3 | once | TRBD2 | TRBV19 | TGTGCCAGTAGTCTGGCAAGCGGGGGAACAGATACGCAGTATTTT | CASSLASGGTDTQYF
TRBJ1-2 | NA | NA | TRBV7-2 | TGTGCCAGCAGCTTAGTAGGACAGCCGAACAAGCTAGGCACCTTC | CASSLVGQPNKLGTF
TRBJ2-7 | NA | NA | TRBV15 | TGTGCCACCAGCAGAGGCTGGGAAGTGAGTTCCTACGAGCAGTACTTC | CATSRGWEVSSYEQYF
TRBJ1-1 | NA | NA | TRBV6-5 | TGTGCCAGCTGGGACATCATGAACACTGAAGCTTTCTTT | CASWDIMNTEAFF
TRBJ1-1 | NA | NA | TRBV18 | TGTGCCAGCTCACCACGGCAGGGGCCGATCACTGAAGCTTTCTTT | CASSPRQGPITEAFF
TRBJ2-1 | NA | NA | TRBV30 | TGTGCCTGGAGAGCCCCGGGGGCGGGATACAATGAGCAGTTCTTC | CAWRAPGAGYNEQFF
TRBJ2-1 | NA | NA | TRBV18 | TGTGCCAGCTCCGCAGCCGTAGGCTCCTACAATGAGCAGTTCTTC | CASSAAVGSYNEQFF
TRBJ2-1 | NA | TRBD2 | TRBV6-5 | TGTGCCAGCAGTTCGATGACTAGCAGAGCGTACAATGAGCAGTTCTTC | CASSSMTSRAYNEQFF
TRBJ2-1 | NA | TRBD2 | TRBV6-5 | TGTGCCAGCAGTTTCCTCACTAGCGGGAGGCCGGGTGAGCAGTTCTTC | CASSFLTSGRPGEQFF
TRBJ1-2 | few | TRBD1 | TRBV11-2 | TGTGCCAGCAGCTTGAGGGGGCACGAGGATGGCTACACCTTC | CASSLRGHEDGYTF
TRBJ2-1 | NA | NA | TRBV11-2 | TGTGCCAGCAGCTTAGTATCTGGCGGGCCCTCGGAGCAGTTCTTC | CASSLVSGGPSEQFF
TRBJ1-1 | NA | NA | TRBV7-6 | TGTGCCAGCAGCACCCTGACTCGGGGCACTGAAGCTTTCTTT | CASSTLTRGTEAFF
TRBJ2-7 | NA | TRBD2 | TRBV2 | TGTGCCAGCAGCCGAGGGAGGGGATCATCCGAGCAGTACTTC | CASSRGRGSSEQYF
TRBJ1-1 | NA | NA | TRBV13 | TGTGCCAGCAGCCCGGTTAGCGGATCTGAAGCTTTCTTT | CASSPVSGSEAFF
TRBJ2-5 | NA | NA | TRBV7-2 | TGTGCCAGCAGTCTTTTCCCCGGGCAAGAGACCCAGTACTTC | CASSLFPGQETQYF
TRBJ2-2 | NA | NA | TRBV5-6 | TGTGCCAGCAGCTGGAGAACAGGGCCCGGGGAGCTGTTTTTT | CASSWRTGPGELFF
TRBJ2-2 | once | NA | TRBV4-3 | TGCGCCAGCAGCCAAGACTTCAGCGGAGCGAACACCGGGGAGCTGTTTTTT | CASSQDFSGANTGELFF
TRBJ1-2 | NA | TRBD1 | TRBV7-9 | TGTGCCAGCATCCATCGACAGGGCGGCGGCTACACCTTC | CASIHRQGGGYTF
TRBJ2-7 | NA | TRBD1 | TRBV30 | TGTGCCTGGAGTACCAGCAGGGGGCGAAACGAGCAGTACTTC | CAWSTSRGRNEQYF
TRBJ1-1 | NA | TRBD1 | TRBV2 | TGTGCCAGCATAGCCGACAGGGGGTCAGCTTTCTTT | CASIADRGSAFF
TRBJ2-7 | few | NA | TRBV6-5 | TGTGCCAGCAGGCGTGGAGGGATAGGAGACGAGCAGTACTTC | CASRRGGIGDEQYF
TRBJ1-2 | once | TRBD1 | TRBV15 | TGTGCCACCAGCAGGGACAGGGACGATGGCTACACCTTC | CATSRDRDDGYTF
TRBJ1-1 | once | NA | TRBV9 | TGTGCCAGCAGCGTAGGACTGCGACTGAACACTGAAGCTTTCTTT | CASSVGLRLNTEAFF
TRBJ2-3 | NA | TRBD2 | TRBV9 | TGTGCCAGCAGCGTAGTAGGACTAGCGGGCCTTAGCACAGATACGCAGTATTTT | CASSVVGLAGLSTDTQYF